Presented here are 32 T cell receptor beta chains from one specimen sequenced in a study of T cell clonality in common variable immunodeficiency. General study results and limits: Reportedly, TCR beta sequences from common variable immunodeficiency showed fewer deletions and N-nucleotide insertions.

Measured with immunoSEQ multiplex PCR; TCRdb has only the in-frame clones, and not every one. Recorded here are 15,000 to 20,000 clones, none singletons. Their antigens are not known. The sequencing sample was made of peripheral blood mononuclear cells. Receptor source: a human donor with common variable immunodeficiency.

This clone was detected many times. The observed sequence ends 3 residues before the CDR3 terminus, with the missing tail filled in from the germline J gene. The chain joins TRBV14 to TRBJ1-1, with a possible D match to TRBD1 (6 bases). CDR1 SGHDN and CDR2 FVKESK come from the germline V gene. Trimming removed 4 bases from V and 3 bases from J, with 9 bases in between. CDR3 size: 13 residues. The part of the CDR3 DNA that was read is TGTGCCAGCAGCCTACAGGGTTACACTGAA. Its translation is CASSLQGYTE. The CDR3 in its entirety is CASSLQGYTEAFF.

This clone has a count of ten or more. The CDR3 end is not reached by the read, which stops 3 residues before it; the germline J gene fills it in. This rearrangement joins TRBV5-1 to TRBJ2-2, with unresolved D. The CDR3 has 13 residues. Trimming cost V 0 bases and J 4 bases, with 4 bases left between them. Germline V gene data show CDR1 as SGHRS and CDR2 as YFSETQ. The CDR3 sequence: CASSLVSTGELFF. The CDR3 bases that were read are TGCGCCAGCAGCTTGGTCTCCACCGGGGAG. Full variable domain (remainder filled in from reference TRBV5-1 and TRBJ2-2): KAGVTQTPRYLIKTRGQQVTLSCSPISGHRSVSWYQQTPGQGLQFLFEYFSETQRNKGNFPGRFSGRQFSNSRSEMNVSTLELGDSALYLCASSLVSTGELFFGEGSRLTVL.

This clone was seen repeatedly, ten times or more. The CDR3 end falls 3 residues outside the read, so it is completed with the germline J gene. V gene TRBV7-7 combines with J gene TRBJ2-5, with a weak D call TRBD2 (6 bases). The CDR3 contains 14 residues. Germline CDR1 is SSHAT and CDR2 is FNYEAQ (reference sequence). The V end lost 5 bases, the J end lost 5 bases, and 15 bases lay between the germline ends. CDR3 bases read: TGTGCCAGCAGCCAACTGGCCGGAGGGGAGACC. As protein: CASSQLAGGET. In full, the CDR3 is CASSQLAGGETQYF.

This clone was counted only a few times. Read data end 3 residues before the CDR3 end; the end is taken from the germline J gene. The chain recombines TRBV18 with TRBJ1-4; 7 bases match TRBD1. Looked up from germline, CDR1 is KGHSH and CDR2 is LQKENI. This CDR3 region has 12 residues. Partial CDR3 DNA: TGTGCCAGCTCAGCTCAGGGGACAGAA. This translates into CASSAQGTE. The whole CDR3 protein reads CASSAQGTELFF.

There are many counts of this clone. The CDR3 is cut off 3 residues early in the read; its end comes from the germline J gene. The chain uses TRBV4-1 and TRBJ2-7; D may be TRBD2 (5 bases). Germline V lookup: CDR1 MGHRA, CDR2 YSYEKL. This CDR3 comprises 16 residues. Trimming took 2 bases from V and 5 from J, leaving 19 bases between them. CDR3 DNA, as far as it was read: TGCGCCAGCAGCCAAATCTGGCGGGTCGACTACCACGAG. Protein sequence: CASSQIWRVDYHE. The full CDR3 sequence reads CASSQIWRVDYHEQYF.

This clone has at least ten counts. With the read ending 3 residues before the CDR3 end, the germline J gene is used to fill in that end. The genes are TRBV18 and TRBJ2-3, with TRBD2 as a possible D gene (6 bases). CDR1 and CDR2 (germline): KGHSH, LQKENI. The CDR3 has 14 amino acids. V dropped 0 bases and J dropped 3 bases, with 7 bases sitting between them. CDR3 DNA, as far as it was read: TGTGCCAGCTCACCACCTAGCGGAACAGATACG. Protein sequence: CASSPPSGTDT. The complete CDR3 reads CASSPPSGTDTQYF.

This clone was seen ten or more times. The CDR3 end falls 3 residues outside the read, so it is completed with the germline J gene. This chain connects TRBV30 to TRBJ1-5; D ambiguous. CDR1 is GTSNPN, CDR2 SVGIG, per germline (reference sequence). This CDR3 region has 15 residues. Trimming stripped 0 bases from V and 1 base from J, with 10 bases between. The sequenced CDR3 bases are TGTGCCTGGAGTGTACTAGGAGGAAGCAATCAGCCC. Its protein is CAWSVLGGSNQP. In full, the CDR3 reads CAWSVLGGSNQPQHF. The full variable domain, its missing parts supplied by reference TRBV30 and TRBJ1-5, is SQTIHQWPATLVQPVGSPLSLECTVEGTSNPNLYWYRQAAGRGLQLLFYSVGIGQISSEVPQNLSASRPQDRQFILSSKKLLLSDSGFYLCAWSVLGGSNQPQHFGDGTRLSIL.

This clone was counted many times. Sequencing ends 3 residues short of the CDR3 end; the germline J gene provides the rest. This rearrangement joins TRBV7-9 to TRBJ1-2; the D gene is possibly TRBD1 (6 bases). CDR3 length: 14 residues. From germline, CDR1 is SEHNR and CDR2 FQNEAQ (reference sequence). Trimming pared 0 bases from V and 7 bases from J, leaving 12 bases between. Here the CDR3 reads CASSLAARGGGYTF. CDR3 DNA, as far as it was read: TGTGCCAGCAGCTTAGCGGCGCGAGGGGGTGGC.

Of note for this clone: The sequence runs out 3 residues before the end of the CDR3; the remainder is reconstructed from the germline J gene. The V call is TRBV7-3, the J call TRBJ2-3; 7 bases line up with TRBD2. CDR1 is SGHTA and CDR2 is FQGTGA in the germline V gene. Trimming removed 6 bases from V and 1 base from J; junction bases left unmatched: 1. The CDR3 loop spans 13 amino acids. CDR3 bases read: TGTGCCAGCAGGCTAGCGGGCACAGATACG. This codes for CASRLAGTDT. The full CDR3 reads CASRLAGTDTQYF.

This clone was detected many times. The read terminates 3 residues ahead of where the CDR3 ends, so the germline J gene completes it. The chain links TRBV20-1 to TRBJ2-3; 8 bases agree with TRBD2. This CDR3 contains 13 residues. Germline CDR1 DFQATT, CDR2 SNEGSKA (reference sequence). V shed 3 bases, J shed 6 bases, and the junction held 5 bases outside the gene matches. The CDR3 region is CSASGLATDTQYF. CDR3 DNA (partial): TGCAGTGCTAGTGGACTAGCAACGGATACG.

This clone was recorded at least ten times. The sequenced part of the CDR3 DNA is TGTGCCAGCAGCCCCGGGACTAGCGGGAGGGATACCTACGAG. This sequence encodes CASSPGTSGRDTYE. The entire CDR3 sequence reads CASSPGTSGRDTYEQYF. J is TRBJ2-7 and V is TRBV7-7; 16 bases line up with TRBD2. The read ends 3 residues early relative to the CDR3; the germline J gene fills the gap. The length of the CDR3 is 17 residues. Unmatched junction bases numbered 6, after V lost 5 bases and J lost 2 bases. The germline CDR1 and CDR2 sequences are SSHAT and FNYEAQ (reference sequence).

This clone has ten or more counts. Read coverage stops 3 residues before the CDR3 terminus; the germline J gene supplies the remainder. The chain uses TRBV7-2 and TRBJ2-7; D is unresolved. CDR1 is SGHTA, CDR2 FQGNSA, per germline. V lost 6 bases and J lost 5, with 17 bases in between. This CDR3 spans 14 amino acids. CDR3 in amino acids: CASRVTASGNEQYF. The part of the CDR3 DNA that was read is TGTGCCAGCAGGGTAACAGCCTCCGGCAACGAG.

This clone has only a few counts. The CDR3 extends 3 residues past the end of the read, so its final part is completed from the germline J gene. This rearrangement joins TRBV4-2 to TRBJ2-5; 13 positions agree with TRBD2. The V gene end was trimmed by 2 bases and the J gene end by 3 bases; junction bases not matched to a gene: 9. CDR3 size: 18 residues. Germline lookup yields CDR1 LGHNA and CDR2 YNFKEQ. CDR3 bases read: TGTGCCAGCAGCCAAAACCCGACTAGCGGGAGGAGCGAAGAGACC. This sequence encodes CASSQNPTSGRSEET. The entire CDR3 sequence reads CASSQNPTSGRSEETQYF.

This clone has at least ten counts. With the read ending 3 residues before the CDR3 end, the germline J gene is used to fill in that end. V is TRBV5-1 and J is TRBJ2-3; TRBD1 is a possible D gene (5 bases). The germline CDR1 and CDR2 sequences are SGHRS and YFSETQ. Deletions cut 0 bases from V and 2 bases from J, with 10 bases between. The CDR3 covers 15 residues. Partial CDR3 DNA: TGCGCCAGCAGCTTGGAGGCAGGGCTCACAGATACG. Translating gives CASSLEAGLTDT. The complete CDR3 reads CASSLEAGLTDTQYF.

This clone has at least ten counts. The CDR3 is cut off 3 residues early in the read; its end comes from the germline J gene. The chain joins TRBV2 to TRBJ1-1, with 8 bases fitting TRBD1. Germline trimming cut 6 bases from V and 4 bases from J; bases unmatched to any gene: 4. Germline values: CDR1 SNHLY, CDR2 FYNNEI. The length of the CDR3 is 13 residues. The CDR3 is CASRSQGGTEAFF. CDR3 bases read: TGTGCCAGCAGGTCACAGGGGGGCACTGAA.

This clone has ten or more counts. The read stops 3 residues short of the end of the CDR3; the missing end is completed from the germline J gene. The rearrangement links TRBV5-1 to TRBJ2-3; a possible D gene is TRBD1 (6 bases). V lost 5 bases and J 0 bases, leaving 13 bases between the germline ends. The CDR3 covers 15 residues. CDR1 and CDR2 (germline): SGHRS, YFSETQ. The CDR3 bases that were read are TGCGCCAGCAGTTCCGGGACAACTAGCACAGATACG. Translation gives CASSSGTTSTDT. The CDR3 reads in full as CASSSGTTSTDTQYF.

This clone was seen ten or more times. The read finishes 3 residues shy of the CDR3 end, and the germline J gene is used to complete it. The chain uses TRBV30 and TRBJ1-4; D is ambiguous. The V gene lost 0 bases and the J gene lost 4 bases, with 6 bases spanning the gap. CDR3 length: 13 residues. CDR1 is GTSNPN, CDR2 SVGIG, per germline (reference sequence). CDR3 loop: CAWSVSYNEKLFF. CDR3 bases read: TGTGCCTGGAGTGTCTCTTATAATGAAAAA.

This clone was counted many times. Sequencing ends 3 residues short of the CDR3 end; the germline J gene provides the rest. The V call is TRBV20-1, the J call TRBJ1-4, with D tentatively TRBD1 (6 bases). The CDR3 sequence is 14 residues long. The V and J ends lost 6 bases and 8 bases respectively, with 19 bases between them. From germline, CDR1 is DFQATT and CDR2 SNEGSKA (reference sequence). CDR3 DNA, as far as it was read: TGCAGTGCAAGGCCCCGGCAGGGGAGGGAAAAA. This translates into CSARPRQGREK. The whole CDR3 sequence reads CSARPRQGREKLFF.

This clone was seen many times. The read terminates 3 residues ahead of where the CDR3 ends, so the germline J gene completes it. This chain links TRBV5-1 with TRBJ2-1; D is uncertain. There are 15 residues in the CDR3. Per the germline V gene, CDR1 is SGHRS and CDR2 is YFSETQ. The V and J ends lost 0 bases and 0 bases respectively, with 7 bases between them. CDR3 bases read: TGCGCCAGCAGCTTGGACTATAGCTCCTACAATGAG. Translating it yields CASSLDYSSYNE. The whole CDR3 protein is CASSLDYSSYNEQFF.

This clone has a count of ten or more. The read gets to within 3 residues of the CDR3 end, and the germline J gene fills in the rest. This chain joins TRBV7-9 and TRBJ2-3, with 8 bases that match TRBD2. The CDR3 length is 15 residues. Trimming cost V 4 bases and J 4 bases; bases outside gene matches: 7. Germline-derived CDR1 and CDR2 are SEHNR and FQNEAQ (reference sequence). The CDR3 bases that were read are TGTGCCAGCAGCTATCGAAGCGGGAGCCCAGATACG. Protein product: CASSYRSGSPDT. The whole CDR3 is CASSYRSGSPDTQYF.

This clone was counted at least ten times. This chain's CDR3 is CASLPWGGVLDSPLHF. The sequenced part of the CDR3 DNA is TGTGCCAGCCTTCCCTGGGGAGGGGTCCTGGATTCACCC. The chain is built from TRBV7-8 and TRBJ1-6; a possible D gene is TRBD1 (5 bases). The CDR3 end falls 3 residues outside the read, so it is completed with the germline J gene. The CDR3 is 16 amino acids. Between the trimmed V and J ends, which lost 8 bases and 8 bases, there was a span of 22 bases. Germline CDR1 SGHVS, CDR2 FQNEAQ.

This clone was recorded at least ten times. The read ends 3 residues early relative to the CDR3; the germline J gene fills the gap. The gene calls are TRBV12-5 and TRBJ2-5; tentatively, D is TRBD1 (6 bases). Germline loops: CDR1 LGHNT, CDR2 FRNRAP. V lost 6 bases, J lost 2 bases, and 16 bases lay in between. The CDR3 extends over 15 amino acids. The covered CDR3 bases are TGTGCTAGTGGACACCCCGGAACAGGGCAAGAGACC. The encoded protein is CASGHPGTGQET. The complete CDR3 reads CASGHPGTGQETQYF.

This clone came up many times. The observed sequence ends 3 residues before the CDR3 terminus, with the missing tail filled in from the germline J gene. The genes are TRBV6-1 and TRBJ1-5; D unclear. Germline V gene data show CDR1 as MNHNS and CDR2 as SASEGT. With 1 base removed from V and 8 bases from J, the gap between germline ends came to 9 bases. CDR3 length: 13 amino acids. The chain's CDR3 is CASSEEREKPQHF. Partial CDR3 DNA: TGTGCCAGCAGTGAAGAGCGAGAGAAGCCC.

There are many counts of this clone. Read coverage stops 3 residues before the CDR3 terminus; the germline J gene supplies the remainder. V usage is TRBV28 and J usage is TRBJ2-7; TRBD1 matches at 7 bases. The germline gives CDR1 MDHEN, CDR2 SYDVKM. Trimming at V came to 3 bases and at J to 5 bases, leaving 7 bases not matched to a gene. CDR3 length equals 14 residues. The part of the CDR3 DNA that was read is TGTGCCAGCAGTTTCCCCGGGACAGCCAACGAG. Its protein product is CASSFPGTANE. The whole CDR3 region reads CASSFPGTANEQYF.

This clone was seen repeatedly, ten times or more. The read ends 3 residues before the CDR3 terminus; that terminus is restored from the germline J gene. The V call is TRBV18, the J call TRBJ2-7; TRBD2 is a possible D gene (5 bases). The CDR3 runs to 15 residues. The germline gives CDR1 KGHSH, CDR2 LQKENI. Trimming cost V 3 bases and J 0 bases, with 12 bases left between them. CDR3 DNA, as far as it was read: TGTGCCAGCTCACCCGGGGAGACGAGCTCCTACGAG. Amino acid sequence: CASSPGETSSYE. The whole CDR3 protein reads CASSPGETSSYEQYF.

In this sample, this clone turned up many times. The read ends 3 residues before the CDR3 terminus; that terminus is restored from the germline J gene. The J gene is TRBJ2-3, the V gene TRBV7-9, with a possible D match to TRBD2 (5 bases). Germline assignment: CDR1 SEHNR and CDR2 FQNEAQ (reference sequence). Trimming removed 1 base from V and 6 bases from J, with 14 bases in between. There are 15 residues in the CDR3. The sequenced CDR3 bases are TGTGCCAGCAGCTTAGAAGTAGCGACGGGGGATACG. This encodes CASSLEVATGDT. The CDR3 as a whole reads CASSLEVATGDTQYF. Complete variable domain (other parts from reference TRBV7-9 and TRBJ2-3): DTGVSQNPRHKITKRGQNVTFRCDPISEHNRLYWYRQTLGQGPEFLTYFQNEAQLEKSRLLSDRFSAERPKGSFSTLEIQRTEQGDSAMYLCASSLEVATGDTQYFGPGTRLTVL.

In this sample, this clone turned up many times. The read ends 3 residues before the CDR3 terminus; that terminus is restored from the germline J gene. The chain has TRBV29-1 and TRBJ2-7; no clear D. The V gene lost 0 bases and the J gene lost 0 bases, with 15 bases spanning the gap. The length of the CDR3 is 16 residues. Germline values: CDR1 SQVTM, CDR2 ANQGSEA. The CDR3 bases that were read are TGCAGCGTTGAAGAGGGCTATTCCGGAGCCTCCTACGAG. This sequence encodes CSVEEGYSGASYE. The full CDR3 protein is CSVEEGYSGASYEQYF.

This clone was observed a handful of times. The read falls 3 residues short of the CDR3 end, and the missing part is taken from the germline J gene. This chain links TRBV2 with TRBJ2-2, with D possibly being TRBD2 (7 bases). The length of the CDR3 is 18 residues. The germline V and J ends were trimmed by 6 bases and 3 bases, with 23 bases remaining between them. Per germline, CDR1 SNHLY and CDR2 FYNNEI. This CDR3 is CASSHKGGPSVYTGELFF. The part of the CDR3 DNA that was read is TGTGCCAGCAGCCATAAGGGGGGGCCTTCGGTCTACACCGGGGAG.

The part of the CDR3 DNA that was read is TGTGCCAGCAGCTTAGTCCAGCGGCCTAACACCGGGGAG. Its translation is CASSLVQRPNTGE. The whole CDR3 is CASSLVQRPNTGELFF. The chain uses TRBV13 and TRBJ2-2, with D possibly being TRBD2 (5 bases). The read stops 3 residues short of the end of the CDR3; the missing end is completed from the germline J gene. This CDR3 spans 16 amino acids. The V end was cut by 1 base, the J end by 2 bases, with 11 bases between. Germline CDR1 is PRHDT and CDR2 is FYEKMQ (reference sequence).

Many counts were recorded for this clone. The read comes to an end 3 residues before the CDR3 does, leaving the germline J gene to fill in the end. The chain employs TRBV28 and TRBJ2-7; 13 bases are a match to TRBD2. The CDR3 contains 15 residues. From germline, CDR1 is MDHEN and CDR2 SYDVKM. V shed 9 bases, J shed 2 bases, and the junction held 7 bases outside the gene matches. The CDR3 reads CASNPGLAGAYEQYF. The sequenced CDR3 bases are TGTGCCAGTAATCCCGGACTAGCGGGAGCCTACGAG.

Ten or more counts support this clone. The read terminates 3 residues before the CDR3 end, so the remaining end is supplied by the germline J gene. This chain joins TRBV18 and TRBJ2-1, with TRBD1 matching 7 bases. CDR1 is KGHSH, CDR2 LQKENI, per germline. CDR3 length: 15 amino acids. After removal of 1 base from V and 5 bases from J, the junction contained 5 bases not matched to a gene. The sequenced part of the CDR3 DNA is TGTGCCAGCTCACCACAGGGGGCTTTGAACAATGAG. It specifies CASSPQGALNNE. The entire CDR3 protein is CASSPQGALNNEQFF.

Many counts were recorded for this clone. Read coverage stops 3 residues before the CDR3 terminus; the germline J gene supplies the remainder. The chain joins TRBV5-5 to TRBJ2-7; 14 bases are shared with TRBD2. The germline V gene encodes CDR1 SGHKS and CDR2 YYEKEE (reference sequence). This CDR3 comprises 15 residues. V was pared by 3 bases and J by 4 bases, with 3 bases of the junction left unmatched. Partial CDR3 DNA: TGTGCCAGCAGCTGGACTAGCGGGAGGCTGTACGAG. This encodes CASSWTSGRLYE. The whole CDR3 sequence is CASSWTSGRLYEQYF. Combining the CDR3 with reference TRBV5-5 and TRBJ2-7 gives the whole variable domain DAGVTQSPTHLIKTRGQQVTLRCSPISGHKSVSWYQQVLGQGPQFIFQYYEKEERGRGNFPDRFSARQFPNYSSELNVNALLLGDSALYLCASSWTSGRLYEQYFGPGTRLTVT.